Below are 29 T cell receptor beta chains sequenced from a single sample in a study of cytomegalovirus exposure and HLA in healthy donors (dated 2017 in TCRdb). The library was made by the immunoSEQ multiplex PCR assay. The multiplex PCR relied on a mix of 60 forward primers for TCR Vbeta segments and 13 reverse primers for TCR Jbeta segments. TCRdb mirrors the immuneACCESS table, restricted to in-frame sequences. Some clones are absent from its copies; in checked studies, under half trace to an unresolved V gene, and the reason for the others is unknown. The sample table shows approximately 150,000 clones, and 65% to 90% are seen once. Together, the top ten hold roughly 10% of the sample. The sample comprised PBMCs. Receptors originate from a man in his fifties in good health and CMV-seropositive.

The CDR3: CATSGQGGNQPQHF. CDR3 in DNA: TGTGCCACCTCGGGACAGGGCGGCAATCAGCCCCAGCATTTT. This rearrangement joins TRBV10-3 to TRBJ1-5; 9 bases match TRBD1. CDR1 and CDR2 from the germline V gene are ENHRY and SYGVKD. The CDR3 has 14 amino acids. V dropped 10 bases and J dropped 2; count of bases not matched to a gene: 6.

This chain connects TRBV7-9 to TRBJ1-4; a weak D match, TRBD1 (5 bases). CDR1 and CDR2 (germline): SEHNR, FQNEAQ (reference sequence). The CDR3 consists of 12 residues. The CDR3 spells CSIDRRDEKLFF. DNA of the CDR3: TGTTCCATCGACAGACGCGATGAAAAACTGTTTTTT.

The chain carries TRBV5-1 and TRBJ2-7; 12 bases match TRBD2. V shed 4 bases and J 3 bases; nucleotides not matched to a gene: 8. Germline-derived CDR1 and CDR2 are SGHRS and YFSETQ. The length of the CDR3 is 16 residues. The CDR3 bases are TGCGCCAGCAGCATAACTAGCGGGGGGACCTACTACGAGCAGTACTTC. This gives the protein CASSITSGGTYYEQYF.

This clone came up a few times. Here the CDR3 DNA reads TGCGCCAGCAAGGACAGGGTGGAGGCCTACAATGAGCAGTTCTTC. Protein product: CASKDRVEAYNEQFF. This chain joins TRBV5-1 and TRBJ2-1; 8 bases map to TRBD1. Germline V gene lookup returns CDR1 SGHRS and CDR2 YFSETQ. J lost 2 bases, V lost 6 bases, and 7 bases had no gene match. This CDR3 has 15 residues. Variable domain in full (rest from reference TRBV5-1 and TRBJ2-1): KAGVTQTPRYLIKTRGQQVTLSCSPISGHRSVSWYQQTPGQGLQFLFEYFSETQRNKGNFPGRFSGRQFSNSRSEMNVSTLELGDSALYLCASKDRVEAYNEQFFGPGTRLTVL.

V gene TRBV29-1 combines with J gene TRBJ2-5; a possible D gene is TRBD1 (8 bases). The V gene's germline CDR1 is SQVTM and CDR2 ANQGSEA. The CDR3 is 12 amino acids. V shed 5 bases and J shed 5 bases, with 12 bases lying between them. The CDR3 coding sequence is TGCAGCGTTACAGGGGGGGGTGAGACCCAGTACTTC. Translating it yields CSVTGGGETQYF.

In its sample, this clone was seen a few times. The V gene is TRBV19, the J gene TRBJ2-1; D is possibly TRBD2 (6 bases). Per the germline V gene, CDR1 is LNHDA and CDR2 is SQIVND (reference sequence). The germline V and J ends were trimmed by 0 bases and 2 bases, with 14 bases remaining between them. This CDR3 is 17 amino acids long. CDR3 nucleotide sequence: TGTGCCAGTAGTATAGACCCCGGGGGTCTCGCCTACAATGAGCAGTTCTTC. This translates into CASSIDPGGLAYNEQFF. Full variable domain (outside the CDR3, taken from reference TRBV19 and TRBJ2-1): DGGITQSPKYLFRKEGQNVTLSCEQNLNHDAMYWYRQDPGQGLRLIYYSQIVNDFQKGDIAEGYSVSREKKESFPLTVTSAQKNPTAFYLCASSIDPGGLAYNEQFFGPGTRLTVL.

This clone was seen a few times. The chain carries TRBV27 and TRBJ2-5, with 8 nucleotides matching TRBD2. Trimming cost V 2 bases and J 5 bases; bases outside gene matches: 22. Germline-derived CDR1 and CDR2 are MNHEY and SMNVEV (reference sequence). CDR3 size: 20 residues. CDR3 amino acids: CASSLSKDTRLASRPETQYF. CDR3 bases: TGTGCCAGCAGTTTAAGTAAGGACACTAGACTAGCGTCTCGGCCCGAGACCCAGTACTTC.

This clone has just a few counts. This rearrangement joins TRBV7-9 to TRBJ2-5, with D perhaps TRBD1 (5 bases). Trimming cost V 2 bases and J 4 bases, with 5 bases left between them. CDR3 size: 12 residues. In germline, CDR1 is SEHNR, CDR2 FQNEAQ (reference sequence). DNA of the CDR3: TGTGCCAGCAGCTTACAGGGAGAGACCCAGTACTTC. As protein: CASSLQGETQYF.

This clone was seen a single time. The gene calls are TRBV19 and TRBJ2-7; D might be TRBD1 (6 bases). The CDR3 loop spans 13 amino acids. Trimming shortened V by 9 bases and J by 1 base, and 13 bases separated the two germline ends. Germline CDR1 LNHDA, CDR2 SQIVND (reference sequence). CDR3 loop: CASGQQYSYEQYF. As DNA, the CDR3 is TGTGCCAGCGGACAGCAGTATTCCTACGAGCAGTACTTC.

Here the CDR3 DNA reads TGCGCCAGCAGCTTACTAAGCGGGACCGGGTCTTACAATGAGCAGTTCTTC. Translated: CASSLLSGTGSYNEQFF. The chain recombines TRBV5-1 with TRBJ2-1, with 7 bases fitting TRBD2. Trimming cost V 2 bases and J 4 bases; bases outside gene matches: 12. This CDR3 spans 17 amino acids. Germline CDR1 SGHRS, CDR2 YFSETQ.

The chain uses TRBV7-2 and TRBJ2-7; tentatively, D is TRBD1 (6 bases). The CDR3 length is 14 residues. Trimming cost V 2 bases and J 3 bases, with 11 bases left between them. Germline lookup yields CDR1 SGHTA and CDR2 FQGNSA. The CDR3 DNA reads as TGTGCCAGCAGCTTACCGGGACACCTCTACGAGCAGTACTTC. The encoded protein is CASSLPGHLYEQYF.

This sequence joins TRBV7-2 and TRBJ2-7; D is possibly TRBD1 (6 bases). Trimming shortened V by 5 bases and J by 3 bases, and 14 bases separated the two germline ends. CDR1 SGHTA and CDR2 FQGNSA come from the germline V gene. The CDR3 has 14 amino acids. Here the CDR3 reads CASSQGMAGYEQYF. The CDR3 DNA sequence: TGTGCCAGCAGCCAGGGGATGGCAGGCTACGAGCAGTACTTC.

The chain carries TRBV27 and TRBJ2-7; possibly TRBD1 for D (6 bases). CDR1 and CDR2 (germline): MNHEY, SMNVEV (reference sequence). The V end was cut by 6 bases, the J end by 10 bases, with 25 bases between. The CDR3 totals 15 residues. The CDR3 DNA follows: TGTGCCAGCAGCTCAACGCTCTCCGGGACACTGATTCAGTACTTC. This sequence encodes CASSSTLSGTLIQYF.

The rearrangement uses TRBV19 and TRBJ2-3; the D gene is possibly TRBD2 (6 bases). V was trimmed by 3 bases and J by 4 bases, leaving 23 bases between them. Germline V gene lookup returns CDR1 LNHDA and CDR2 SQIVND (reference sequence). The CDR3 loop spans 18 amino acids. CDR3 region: CASSMLGERTTLPDTQYF. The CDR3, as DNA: TGTGCCAGTAGTATGCTAGGGGAAAGGACTACCCTCCCAGATACGCAGTATTTT.

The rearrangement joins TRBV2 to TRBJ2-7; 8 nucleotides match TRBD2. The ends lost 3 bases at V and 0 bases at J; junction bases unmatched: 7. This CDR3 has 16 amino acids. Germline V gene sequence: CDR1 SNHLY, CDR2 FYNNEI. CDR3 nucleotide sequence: TGTGCCAGCAGTGAGAGTAGCGGGGCCCTCTCCTACGAGCAGTACTTC. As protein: CASSESSGALSYEQYF.

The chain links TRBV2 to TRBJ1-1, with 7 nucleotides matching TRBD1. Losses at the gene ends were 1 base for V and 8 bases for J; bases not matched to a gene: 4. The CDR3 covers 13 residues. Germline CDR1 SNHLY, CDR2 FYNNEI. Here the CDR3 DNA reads TGTGCCAGCAGTGAAGGGGTGGGACAGGAAGCTTTCTTT. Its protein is CASSEGVGQEAFF. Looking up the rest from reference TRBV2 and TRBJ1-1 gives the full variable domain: EPEVTQTPSHQVTQMGQEVILRCVPISNHLYFYWYRQILGQKVEFLVSFYNNEISEKSEIFDDQFSVERPDGSNFTLKIRSTKLEDSAMYFCASSEGVGQEAFFGQGTRLTVV.

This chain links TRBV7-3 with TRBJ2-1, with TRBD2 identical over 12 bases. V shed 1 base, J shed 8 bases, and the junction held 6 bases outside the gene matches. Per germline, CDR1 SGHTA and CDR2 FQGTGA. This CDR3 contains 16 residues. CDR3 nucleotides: TGTGCCAGCAGCTTAATCAAGACTAGCGGGGGAGATGAGCAGTTCTTC. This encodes CASSLIKTSGGDEQFF.

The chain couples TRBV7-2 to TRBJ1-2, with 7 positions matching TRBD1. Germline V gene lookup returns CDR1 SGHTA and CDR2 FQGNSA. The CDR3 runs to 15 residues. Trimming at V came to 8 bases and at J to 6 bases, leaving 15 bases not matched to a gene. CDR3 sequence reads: CASGNPREGANGYTF. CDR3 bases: TGTGCCAGCGGCAACCCTCGCGAGGGGGCAAATGGCTACACCTTC.

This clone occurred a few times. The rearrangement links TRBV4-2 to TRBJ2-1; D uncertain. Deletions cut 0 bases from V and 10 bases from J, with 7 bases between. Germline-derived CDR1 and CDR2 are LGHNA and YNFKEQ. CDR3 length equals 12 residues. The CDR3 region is CASSQDPREQFF. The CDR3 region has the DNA TGTGCCAGCAGCCAAGATCCGAGGGAGCAGTTCTTC.

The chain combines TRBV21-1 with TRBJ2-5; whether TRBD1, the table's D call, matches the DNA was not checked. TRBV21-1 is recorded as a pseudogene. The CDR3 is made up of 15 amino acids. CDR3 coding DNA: TGTGCCAGCAGCAATAGACATGGGACAAAAGAGACCCAGTACTTC. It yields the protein CASSNRHGTKETQYF.

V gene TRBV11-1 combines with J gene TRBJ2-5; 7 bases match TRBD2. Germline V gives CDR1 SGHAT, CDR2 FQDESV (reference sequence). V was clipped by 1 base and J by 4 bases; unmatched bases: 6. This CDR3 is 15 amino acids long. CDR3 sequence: CASSLVGLAVETQYF. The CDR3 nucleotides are TGTGCCAGCAGCTTAGTAGGCCTAGCGGTAGAGACCCAGTACTTC.

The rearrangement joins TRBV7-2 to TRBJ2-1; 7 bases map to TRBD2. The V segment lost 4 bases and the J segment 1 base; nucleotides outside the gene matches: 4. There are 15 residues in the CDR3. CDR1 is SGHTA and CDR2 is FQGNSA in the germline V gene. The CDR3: CASSYASGSYNEQFF. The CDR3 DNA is TGTGCCAGCAGCTACGCTAGCGGTTCCTACAATGAGCAGTTCTTC.

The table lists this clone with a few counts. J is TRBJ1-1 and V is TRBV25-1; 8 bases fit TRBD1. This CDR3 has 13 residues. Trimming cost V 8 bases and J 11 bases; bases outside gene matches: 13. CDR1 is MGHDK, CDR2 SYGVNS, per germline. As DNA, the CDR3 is TGTGCCAGCGGTCCAAGGACAGGGCTCTGGGCTTTCTTT. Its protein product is CASGPRTGLWAFF.

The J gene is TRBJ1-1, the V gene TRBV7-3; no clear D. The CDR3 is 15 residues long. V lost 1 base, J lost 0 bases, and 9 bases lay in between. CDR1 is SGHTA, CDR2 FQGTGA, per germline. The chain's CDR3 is CASSLSGQMNTEAFF. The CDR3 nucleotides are TGTGCCAGCAGCTTAAGTGGGCAGATGAACACTGAAGCTTTCTTT. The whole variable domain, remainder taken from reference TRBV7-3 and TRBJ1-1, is GAGVSQTPSNKVTEKGKYVELRCDPISGHTALYWYRQSLGQGPEFLIYFQGTGAADDSGLPNDRFFAVRPEGSVSTLKIQRTERGDSAVYLCASSLSGQMNTEAFFGQGTRLTVV.

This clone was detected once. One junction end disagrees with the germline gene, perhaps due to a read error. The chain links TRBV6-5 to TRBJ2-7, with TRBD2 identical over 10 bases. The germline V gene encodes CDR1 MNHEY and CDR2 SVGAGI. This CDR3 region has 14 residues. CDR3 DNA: TGTGCTAGCAGTGGGACTAGCGCATCTTACGAGCAGTACTTC. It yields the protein CASSGTSASYEQYF.

CDR3 sequence (DNA): TGTGCCAGCAGCCAAGCTAAGACAGGACTAGCGGAGGCCTACGAGCAGTACTTC. Translating gives CASSQAKTGLAEAYEQYF. The chain is built from TRBV7-9 and TRBJ2-5, with 10 bases lining up with TRBD2. The tail of the sequence fits TRBJ2-7 better, so the J call may be wrong. Germline assignment: CDR1 SEHNR and CDR2 FQNEAQ (reference sequence). This CDR3 contains 18 residues.

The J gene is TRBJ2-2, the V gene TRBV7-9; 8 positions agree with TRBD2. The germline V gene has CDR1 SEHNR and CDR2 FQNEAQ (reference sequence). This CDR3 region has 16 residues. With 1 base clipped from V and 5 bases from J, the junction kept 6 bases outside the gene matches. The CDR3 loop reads CASSLGAQRGTGELFF. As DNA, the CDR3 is TGTGCCAGCAGCTTAGGGGCCCAGCGGGGGACCGGGGAGCTGTTTTTT.

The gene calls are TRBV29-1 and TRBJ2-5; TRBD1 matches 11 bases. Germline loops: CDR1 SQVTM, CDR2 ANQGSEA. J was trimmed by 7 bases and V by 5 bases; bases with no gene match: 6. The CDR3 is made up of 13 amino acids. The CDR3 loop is CSVRDRGDGTQYF. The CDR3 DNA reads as TGCAGCGTTAGGGACAGGGGGGACGGGACCCAGTACTTC.

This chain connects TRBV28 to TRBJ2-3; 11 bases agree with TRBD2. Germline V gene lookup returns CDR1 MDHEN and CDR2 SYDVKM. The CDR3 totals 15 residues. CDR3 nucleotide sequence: TGTGCGTCTGGCCCCCTAGCGGGAGGAACAGATACGCAGTATTTT. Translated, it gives CASGPLAGGTDTQYF.